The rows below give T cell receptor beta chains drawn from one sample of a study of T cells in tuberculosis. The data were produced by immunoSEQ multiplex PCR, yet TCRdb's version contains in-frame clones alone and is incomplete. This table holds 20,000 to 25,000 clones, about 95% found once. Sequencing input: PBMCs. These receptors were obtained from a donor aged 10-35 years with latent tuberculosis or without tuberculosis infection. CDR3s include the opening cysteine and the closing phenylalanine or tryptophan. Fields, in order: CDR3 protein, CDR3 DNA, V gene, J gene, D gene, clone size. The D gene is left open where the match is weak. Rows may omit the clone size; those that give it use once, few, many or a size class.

cdr3_aa: CAAGGSLNTEAFF; cdr3_nt: TGTGCCGCTGGGGGCAGTTTGAACACTGAAGCTTTCTTT; v_call: TRBV19; j_call: TRBJ1-1; d_call: NA; clone_size: NA
cdr3_aa: CASGQVNEQFF; cdr3_nt: TGCGCCAGCGGACAGGTCAATGAGCAGTTCTTC; v_call: TRBV4-1; j_call: TRBJ2-1; d_call: TRBD1; clone_size: NA
cdr3_aa: CAIKVATGDEQYF; cdr3_nt: TGTGCCATCAAGGTGGCCACGGGGGACGAGCAGTACTTC; v_call: TRBV10-3; j_call: TRBJ2-7; d_call: NA; clone_size: NA
cdr3_aa: CASSGDRAKTQYF; cdr3_nt: TGTGCCAGCAGTGGGGACAGGGCAAAGACCCAGTACTTC; v_call: TRBV2; j_call: TRBJ2-5; d_call: TRBD1; clone_size: NA
cdr3_aa: CASRTGTNNSPLHF; cdr3_nt: TGTGCCAGCAGAACCGGGACTAATAATTCACCCCTCCACTTT; v_call: TRBV9; j_call: TRBJ1-6; d_call: NA; clone_size: NA
cdr3_aa: CASSLVASSGDYGYTF; cdr3_nt: TGTGCCAGCAGCTTAGTGGCGTCGTCGGGTGACTATGGCTACACCTTC; v_call: TRBV7-2; j_call: TRBJ1-2; d_call: NA; clone_size: NA
cdr3_aa: CAWGTGGQPQHF; cdr3_nt: TGTGCCTGGGGGACAGGAGGGCAGCCCCAGCATTTT; v_call: TRBV30; j_call: TRBJ1-5; d_call: TRBD1; clone_size: NA
cdr3_aa: CASSGQGSTGELFF; cdr3_nt: TGTGCCAGCAGTGGGCAGGGGAGCACCGGGGAGCTGTTTTTT; v_call: TRBV6-1; j_call: TRBJ2-2; d_call: NA; clone_size: NA
cdr3_aa: CASSLAGSSYNSPLHF; cdr3_nt: TGCGCCAGCAGCTTGGCCGGGAGCTCCTATAATTCGCCCCTCCACTTT; v_call: TRBV5-1; j_call: TRBJ1-6; d_call: NA; clone_size: NA
cdr3_aa: CASSYSRGNYGYTF; cdr3_nt: TGCGCCAGCAGCTACTCGCGGGGCAACTATGGCTACACCTTC; v_call: TRBV5-1; j_call: TRBJ1-2; d_call: NA; clone_size: NA
cdr3_aa: CAWSPANTGELFF; cdr3_nt: TGTGCCTGGAGTCCTGCGAACACCGGGGAGCTGTTTTTT; v_call: TRBV30; j_call: TRBJ2-2; d_call: NA; clone_size: NA
cdr3_aa: CASSYLSQPQHF; cdr3_nt: TGTGCCAGCAGTTACCTTAGTCAGCCCCAGCATTTT; v_call: TRBV6-6; j_call: TRBJ1-5; d_call: NA; clone_size: few
cdr3_aa: CAWTMSGASYNEQFF; cdr3_nt: TGTGCCTGGACTATGAGCGGGGCATCTTACAATGAGCAGTTCTTC; v_call: TRBV30; j_call: TRBJ2-1; d_call: TRBD2; clone_size: NA
cdr3_aa: CASSFSGETGELFF; cdr3_nt: TGTGCCAGCAGTTTTAGCGGGGAAACCGGGGAGCTGTTTTTT; v_call: TRBV6-5; j_call: TRBJ2-2; d_call: TRBD2; clone_size: NA
cdr3_aa: CASSYTRGDTEAFF; cdr3_nt: TGTGCCAGCAGTTACACCAGGGGGGACACTGAAGCTTTCTTT; v_call: TRBV6-5; j_call: TRBJ1-1; d_call: TRBD1; clone_size: NA
cdr3_aa: CASSPDPGHGYTF; cdr3_nt: TGTGCCAGCAGCCCCGACCCAGGGCATGGCTACACCTTC; v_call: TRBV7-2; j_call: TRBJ1-2; d_call: NA; clone_size: NA
cdr3_aa: CASSLGGAGNTEAFF; cdr3_nt: TGTGCCAGCAGCCTAGGCGGGGCAGGCAACACTGAAGCTTTCTTT; v_call: TRBV28; j_call: TRBJ1-1; d_call: NA; clone_size: NA
cdr3_aa: CASSPSPGEKSPLHF; cdr3_nt: TGTGCCAGCTCACCAAGTCCAGGGGAAAAATCACCCCTCCACTTT; v_call: TRBV18; j_call: TRBJ1-6; d_call: NA; clone_size: NA
cdr3_aa: CASSRDRDDEQYF; cdr3_nt: TGTGCCAGCTCTCGAGACAGGGATGACGAGCAGTACTTC; v_call: TRBV18; j_call: TRBJ2-7; d_call: TRBD1; clone_size: NA
cdr3_aa: CASSQGDRIQETQYF; cdr3_nt: TGTGCCAGCAGCCAGGGGGACAGAATCCAAGAGACCCAGTACTTC; v_call: TRBV14; j_call: TRBJ2-5; d_call: TRBD1; clone_size: NA
cdr3_aa: CASSPTTHTEAFF; cdr3_nt: TGCGCCAGCAGCCCTACGACTCACACTGAAGCTTTCTTT; v_call: TRBV4-1; j_call: TRBJ1-1; d_call: NA; clone_size: NA
cdr3_aa: CASSLWGDSYEQYF; cdr3_nt: TGTGCCAGCAGCCTCTGGGGCGACTCCTACGAGCAGTACTTC; v_call: TRBV9; j_call: TRBJ2-7; d_call: NA; clone_size: NA
cdr3_aa: CASSLYQETQYF; cdr3_nt: TGCGCCAGCAGCTTGTACCAAGAGACCCAGTACTTC; v_call: TRBV10-2; j_call: TRBJ2-5; d_call: NA; clone_size: NA
cdr3_aa: CASNHRTGIHQETQYF; cdr3_nt: TGTGCCAGCAACCATCGGACAGGGATACACCAAGAGACCCAGTACTTC; v_call: TRBV12-1; j_call: TRBJ2-5; d_call: NA; clone_size: NA
cdr3_aa: CASSMRGWGTEAFF; cdr3_nt: TGTGCCAGTAGTATGAGGGGGTGGGGCACTGAAGCTTTCTTT; v_call: TRBV19; j_call: TRBJ1-1; d_call: NA; clone_size: NA
cdr3_aa: CASTLGTVANYGYTF; cdr3_nt: TGTGCCAGTACCCTTGGGACAGTAGCTAACTATGGCTACACCTTC; v_call: TRBV19; j_call: TRBJ1-2; d_call: TRBD1; clone_size: NA
cdr3_aa: CASSYWDSYSPLHF; cdr3_nt: TGTGCCAGCAGTTACTGGGACAGTTATTCACCCCTCCACTTT; v_call: TRBV6-5; j_call: TRBJ1-6; d_call: TRBD1; clone_size: NA
cdr3_aa: CASSIGGEATEAFF; cdr3_nt: TGTGCCAGTAGTATAGGAGGGGAGGCCACTGAAGCTTTCTTT; v_call: TRBV19; j_call: TRBJ1-1; d_call: NA; clone_size: once
cdr3_aa: CASSIVGPTGGTQYF; cdr3_nt: TGTGCCAGTAGTATAGTTGGACCTACGGGAGGGACCCAGTACTTC; v_call: TRBV19; j_call: TRBJ2-5; d_call: TRBD2; clone_size: NA
cdr3_aa: CASRQGSSYNSPLHF; cdr3_nt: TGTGCCAGTAGGCAGGGGAGCTCCTATAATTCACCCCTCCACTTT; v_call: TRBV19; j_call: TRBJ1-6; d_call: NA; clone_size: NA
cdr3_aa: CASSESGRQETQYF; cdr3_nt: TGTGCCAGCAGTGAATCGGGGAGACAAGAGACCCAGTACTTC; v_call: TRBV6-1; j_call: TRBJ2-5; d_call: NA; clone_size: once
cdr3_aa: CASSIARATEAFF; cdr3_nt: TGTGCCAGTAGTATAGCCAGGGCCACTGAAGCTTTCTTT; v_call: TRBV19; j_call: TRBJ1-1; d_call: NA; clone_size: NA
cdr3_aa: CASSYMGGGPTDTQYF; cdr3_nt: TGTGCCAGCAGCTATATGGGGGGGGGCCCCACAGATACGCAGTATTTT; v_call: TRBV27; j_call: TRBJ2-3; d_call: NA; clone_size: NA
cdr3_aa: CASRPTSGVNTGELFF; cdr3_nt: TGCGCCAGCAGGCCTACTAGCGGGGTGAACACCGGGGAGCTGTTTTTT; v_call: TRBV5-1; j_call: TRBJ2-2; d_call: TRBD2; clone_size: NA